One T cell receptor (beta chain) is described in this entry. This sample was taken from a study of shared clonotypes between healthy human individuals. The repertoire was sequenced with immunoSEQ multiplex PCR; TCRdb's copy has only in-frame clones and lacks some. Of 2 million to 3 million clones listed, 80% to 95% are singletons. Germline CDR1 reads SGHKS; CDR2 reads YYEKEE (reference sequence). V lost 4 bases and J lost 4; bases outside the gene matches: 3. The CDR3 spans 13 residues. The V call is TRBV5-5, the J call TRBJ2-3, with 7 bases matching TRBD2. The receptor comes from a man between 18 and 35 years old in good health. Some clones in this sample may be carry-over from other donors' samples. Sequenced material: naive CD4+ T cells from PBMCs. As to subset: CD45RA+ positively selected. Here the CDR3 reads CASSGLVADTQYF. The CDR3 DNA reads as TGTGCCAGCAGCGGACTAGTTGCAGATACGCAGTATTTT. Using reference TRBV5-5 and TRBJ2-3 for the parts outside the CDR3, the full variable domain is DAGVTQSPTHLIKTRGQQVTLRCSPISGHKSVSWYQQVLGQGPQFIFQYYEKEERGRGNFPDRFSARQFPNYSSELNVNALLLGDSALYLCASSGLVADTQYFGPGTRLTVL.